This T cell receptor (beta chain) emerged from a study of blood T cell repertoires in COVID-19. Across the study: Italy, Spain and the United States were the sources of the convalescent and acute COVID-19 samples. T cells, B-cell-depleted T cells, or PBMCs supplied cDNA or gDNA.

Per the study methods: Researchers report that nucleated cell counts were estimated from reference gene primer amplification. Some clones are missing from TCRdb's copy, which holds only in-frame ones; the method was immunoSEQ multiplex PCR. V, J and clone size reflect that table, while D and trimming were determined from the DNA. The sample has approximately 130,000 clones, 70% to 80% seen once. This clone appeared once. This receptor was taken from a human donor in a cohort sampled during active COVID-19. Sequencing was carried out using peripheral blood.

CDR3 in DNA: TGTGCCTGGAAACCGACAGGATTGAACACTGAAGCTTTCTTT. Protein sequence: CAWKPTGLNTEAFF. The genes are TRBV30 and TRBJ1-1; D is perhaps TRBD1 (6 bases). The germline gives CDR1 GTSNPN, CDR2 SVGIG (reference sequence). This CDR3 contains 14 residues. The ends were cut back, 4 bases at V and 0 bases at J, with 12 bases in the middle.